Shown below are 28 T cell receptor beta chains from a single sample sequenced in a study of CD8 T cells in ankylosing spondylitis. Whole-study results and caveats: Seemingly distinctive of ankylosing spondylitis blood was a TCR beta motif formed by eight highly homologous variants.

Each CDR3 protein gets one entry after TCRdb re-called the 5' RACE reads with MiXCR. The sample lists under 950,000 distinct CDR3 sequences; 19% were seen once. Their target antigens are unknown. Sequencing was carried out using blood, either unsorted or a sorted T cell fraction (not recorded which). The receptors here all came from a male donor with ankylosing spondylitis.

The chain links TRBV7-2 to TRBJ1-6; the match to TRBD1 covers 8 bases. Trimming took 6 bases from V and 5 from J; bases not matched to a gene: 3. CDR1 SGHTA and CDR2 FQGNSA come from the germline V gene. CDR3 length equals 14 residues. DNA of the CDR3: TGTGCCAGCAGACGGACAGGGAATAATTCACCCCTCCACTTT. It encodes CASRRTGNNSPLHF.

This clonotype has only a few counts. The chain uses TRBV6-1 and TRBJ1-1; 8 bases map to TRBD1. The CDR3 totals 16 residues. Trimming took 4 bases from V and 1 from J; bases not matched to a gene: 8. Germline V CDR1 and CDR2: MNHNS, SASEGT. The CDR3 reads CASSAMTGTGNTEAFF. For the CDR3, the DNA is TGTGCCAGCAGTGCGATGACCGGGACAGGGAACACTGAAGCTTTCTTT.

This rearrangement joins TRBV20-1 to TRBJ2-7; 8 bases fit TRBD2. V dropped 1 base and J dropped 6; count of bases not matched to a gene: 17. The CDR3 sequence is 17 residues long. Germline CDR1 and CDR2: DFQATT and SNEGSKA (reference sequence). The CDR3 bases are TGCAGTGCTAGAGTAGCCGTGACGGGGGGGCCGAATCTCGAGCAGTACTTC. It yields the protein CSARVAVTGGPNLEQYF.

The chain recombines TRBV24-1 with TRBJ1-1, with a weak D call TRBD1 (6 bases). Trimming took 7 bases from V and 7 from J, leaving 21 bases between them. The CDR3 extends over 15 amino acids. CDR1 is KGHDR and CDR2 is SFDVKD in the germline V gene. DNA of the CDR3: TGTGCCACCAGGGGCCAACAGGGTTGGGGCGATGAAGCTTTCTTT. Encoded protein: CATRGQQGWGDEAFF.

V and J are TRBV20-1 and TRBJ2-5; 8 bases are a match to TRBD1. CDR1 is DFQATT, CDR2 SNEGSKA, per germline (reference sequence). J gave up 7 bases and V 5 bases, and 15 bases lay outside the gene matches. The CDR3 has 15 amino acids. The CDR3 bases are TGCAGTGCTGAACTGGACAGGGCTATGCAGGGGACCCAGTACTTC. Translated, it gives CSAELDRAMQGTQYF.

As to this clonotype: At one end the junction does not follow the germline gene, possibly because of a read error. This chain links TRBV3-1 with TRBJ2-1; 10 positions agree with TRBD1. The V gene's germline CDR1 is LGHDT and CDR2 YNNKEL (reference sequence). CDR3 size: 14 residues. CDR3 protein: CASSDRDRGSTLLF. The CDR3 nucleotides are TGTGCCAGCAGCGACCGGGACAGGGGCTCCACTTTGCTCTTC.

At least ten counts were recorded for this clonotype. The CDR3, as DNA: TGCGCCAGCAGCATTCAGGGACAGGGAATGACAGATACGCAGTATTTT. Encoded protein: CASSIQGQGMTDTQYF. The chain combines TRBV5-1 with TRBJ2-3; 9 bases agree with TRBD1. This CDR3 is 16 amino acids long. Unmatched junction bases numbered 9, after V lost 4 bases and J lost 3 bases. Per the germline V gene, CDR1 is SGHRS and CDR2 is YFSETQ.

The rearrangement joins TRBV29-1 to TRBJ2-7; TRBD2 matches at 8 bases. The J segment lost 3 bases and the V segment lost 0 bases, leaving 4 bases of the junction unmatched. The germline V gene has CDR1 SQVTM and CDR2 ANQGSEA. The CDR3 loop spans 14 amino acids. The CDR3 reads CSVEDRGGHYEQYF. The CDR3 bases are TGCAGCGTTGAAGATCGGGGGGGGCACTACGAGCAGTACTTC.

This clonotype was detected a few times. The chain joins TRBV12-3 or TRBV12-4 to TRBJ2-7; D is possibly TRBD1 (7 bases). V was trimmed by 2 bases and J by 6 bases, leaving 14 bases between them. This CDR3 is built from 14 residues. In nucleotides, the CDR3 is TGTGCCAGCAGTTTAACTCAGGGGGGAGGCGAGCAGTACTTC. Translating it yields CASSLTQGGGEQYF.

This chain connects TRBV6-1 to TRBJ1-1, with 9 bases lining up with TRBD1. The germline CDR1 and CDR2 sequences are MNHNS and SASEGT. The V gene end was trimmed by 6 bases and the J gene end by 8 bases; junction bases not matched to a gene: 7. The CDR3 spans 13 residues. The CDR3 protein is CASRPRTGAEAFF. The CDR3 coding sequence is TGTGCCAGCAGGCCAAGGACAGGGGCCGAAGCTTTCTTT.

The chain carries TRBV4-1 and TRBJ1-3, with D unclear. The CDR3 runs 17 residues. Germline V gene data show CDR1 as MGHRA and CDR2 as YSYEKL. The V and J ends lost 1 base and 0 bases respectively, with 13 bases between them. Here the CDR3 reads CASSQAVWKTSGNTIYF. For the CDR3, the DNA is TGCGCCAGCAGCCAAGCGGTTTGGAAGACCTCTGGAAACACCATATATTTT.

The J gene is TRBJ1-1, the V gene TRBV7-9; 8 nucleotides align to TRBD1. J was trimmed by 1 base and V by 4 bases; bases with no gene match: 5. CDR3 size: 15 residues. Per the germline V gene, CDR1 is SEHNR and CDR2 is FQNEAQ (reference sequence). In DNA, the CDR3 is TGTGCCAGCAGCTCCGCCCAGGGGGCGAACACTGAAGCTTTCTTT. This sequence encodes CASSSAQGANTEAFF. The full variable domain, completed using reference TRBV7-9 and TRBJ1-1, is DTGVSQNPRHKITKRGQNVTFRCDPISEHNRLYWYRQTLGQGPEFLTYFQNEAQLEKSRLLSDRFSAERPKGSFSTLEIQRTEQGDSAMYLCASSSAQGANTEAFFGQGTRLTVV.

This clonotype occurred a few times. The chain is built from TRBV29-1 and TRBJ1-4; the match to TRBD1 covers 7 bases. The CDR3 totals 13 residues. Per the germline V gene, CDR1 is SQVTM and CDR2 is ANQGSEA. V was clipped by 1 base and J by 8 bases; unmatched bases: 4. This CDR3 reads CSVEGTGGEKLFF. The CDR3 bases are TGCAGCGTTGAAGGGACAGGAGGAGAAAAACTGTTTTTT.

This clonotype has only a few counts. V gene TRBV20-1 combines with J gene TRBJ2-1; 10 bases are shared with TRBD2. The germline gives CDR1 DFQATT, CDR2 SNEGSKA (reference sequence). The CDR3 is made up of 13 amino acids. The junction had 7 bases not matched to a gene; V was cut back by 5 bases and J by 9 bases. CDR3 in DNA: TGCAGTGCTCCCGCTAGCGGGAGAGGTGAGCAGTTCTTC. Its protein is CSAPASGRGEQFF.

This rearrangement joins TRBV19 to TRBJ2-5, with a possible D match to TRBD2 (5 bases). Per the germline V gene, CDR1 is LNHDA and CDR2 is SQIVND (reference sequence). The CDR3 is 12 amino acids. Trimming took off 3 bases at V and 5 bases at J, with 7 bases between the two ends. The DNA of the CDR3 is TGTGCCAGTAGTATTACGGGGGAGACCCAGTACTTC. Encoded protein: CASSITGETQYF.

This chain uses TRBV23-1 with TRBJ2-1, with a possible D match to TRBD1 (6 bases). TRBV23-1 is given ORF status, its function remaining uncertain. Trimming pared 6 bases from V and 4 bases from J, leaving 10 bases between. This CDR3 has 13 residues. As DNA, the CDR3 is TGCGCCAGCAGGCATACAGGGTACAATGAGCAGTTCTTC. Protein product: CASRHTGYNEQFF.

This clonotype was seen only a few times. This rearrangement joins TRBV20-1 to TRBJ2-1; 10 nucleotides align to TRBD2. Germline loops: CDR1 DFQATT, CDR2 SNEGSKA (reference sequence). With 3 bases clipped from V and 6 bases from J, the junction kept 8 bases outside the gene matches. The CDR3 has 15 residues. The CDR3 reads CSASRPSGGFNEQFF. CDR3 DNA sequence: TGCAGTGCTAGTAGGCCTAGCGGGGGTTTCAATGAGCAGTTCTTC.

V usage is TRBV5-1 and J usage is TRBJ2-1; possibly TRBD1 or TRBD2 for D (6 bases each). V shed 4 bases and J shed 0 bases, with 14 bases lying between them. The CDR3 sequence is 16 residues long. From germline, CDR1 is SGHRS and CDR2 YFSETQ. This CDR3 reads CASSPDGGSSYNEQFF. CDR3 sequence (DNA): TGCGCCAGCAGCCCGGACGGGGGCAGCTCCTACAATGAGCAGTTCTTC.

The chain joins TRBV15 to TRBJ1-5; D is unclear. The ends were cut back, 0 bases at V and 0 bases at J, with 12 bases in the middle. This CDR3 is built from 17 residues. CDR1 is LNHNV and CDR2 is YYDKDF in the germline V gene (reference sequence). The chain's CDR3 is CATSRDRAEYSNQPQHF. The CDR3 DNA is TGTGCCACCAGCAGAGATAGGGCCGAGTATAGCAATCAGCCCCAGCATTTT.

This clonotype was recorded many times. V and J are TRBV10-3 and TRBJ1-2, with a possible D match to TRBD1 (6 bases). The CDR3 sequence is 15 residues long. V gave up 0 bases and J gave up 8 bases, with 16 bases separating them. The germline V gene has CDR1 ENHRY and CDR2 SYGVKD. The CDR3 region is CAISESIRGAGGYTF. CDR3 nucleotides: TGTGCCATCAGTGAGTCGATTCGGGGGGCCGGCGGCTACACCTTC.

The gene calls are TRBV29-1 and TRBJ2-1; 8 nucleotides align to TRBD1. The CDR3 loop spans 15 amino acids. The germline V gene encodes CDR1 SQVTM and CDR2 ANQGSEA. The ends lost 4 bases at V and 7 bases at J; junction bases unmatched: 12. The CDR3 is CSVAQQRQGRNEQFF. The CDR3 coding sequence is TGCAGCGTTGCCCAGCAAAGACAGGGGCGGAATGAGCAGTTCTTC.

J is TRBJ2-3 and V is TRBV5-8; tentative D call: TRBD2 (5 bases). CDR1 and CDR2 from the germline V gene are SGHTS and YDEGEE. The germline V and J ends were trimmed by 5 bases and 5 bases, with 15 bases remaining between them. The CDR3 covers 14 residues. The CDR3 nucleotides are TGTGCCAGCAGTTACCGGACTTCGGGAGATACGCAGTATTTT. Translating gives CASSYRTSGDTQYF.

This clonotype was recorded a few times. CDR3 amino acids: CASSRRGRRNTEAFF. CDR3 DNA sequence: TGTGCCAGCAGTCGCAGGGGTAGAAGGAACACTGAAGCTTTCTTT. The gene calls are TRBV6-1 and TRBJ1-1; D is possibly TRBD1 (6 bases). This CDR3 comprises 15 residues. In germline, CDR1 is MNHNS, CDR2 SASEGT. Deletions cut 5 bases from V and 1 base from J, with 14 bases between.

This chain joins TRBV27 and TRBJ2-7; possibly TRBD1 or TRBD2 for D (5 bases each). Germline values: CDR1 MNHEY, CDR2 SMNVEV (reference sequence). This CDR3 spans 15 amino acids. V gave up 3 bases and J gave up 3 bases, with 15 bases separating them. CDR3 loop: CASSFASGTYYEQYF. The CDR3, as DNA: TGTGCCAGCAGTTTTGCCTCCGGGACCTACTACGAGCAGTACTTC.

J is TRBJ2-7 and V is TRBV9; 10 bases align to TRBD1. This CDR3 spans 15 amino acids. Germline assignment: CDR1 SGDLS and CDR2 YYNGEE. V dropped 4 bases and J dropped 5; count of bases not matched to a gene: 9. The CDR3 DNA follows: TGTGCCAGCAGCAACGGACAGGGGGTGAGGAACGAGCAGTACTTC. Amino acids: CASSNGQGVRNEQYF.

A few counts support this clonotype. V and J are TRBV6-2 or TRBV6-3 and TRBJ2-7, with TRBD2 as a possible D gene (6 bases). This CDR3 contains 15 residues. In germline, CDR1 is MNHEY, CDR2 SVGEGT. V was clipped by 5 bases and J by 2 bases, with 16 bases between them. DNA of the CDR3: TGTGCCAGCAGTGCCGACGGGGAGGATACCTACGAGCAGTACTTC. The encoded protein is CASSADGEDTYEQYF.

This clonotype was counted at least ten times. The V call is TRBV12-3 or TRBV12-4, the J call TRBJ1-4; D gene ambiguous. V was shortened by 5 bases and J by 8 bases, with 15 bases between the two germline ends. The CDR3 extends over 14 amino acids. DNA for the CDR3: TGTGCCAGCAGTGGAACAGCGTTAGGGGAAAAACTGTTTTTT. Protein sequence: CASSGTALGEKLFF.

The chain combines TRBV6-2 or TRBV6-3 with TRBJ2-1, with D uncertain. Germline loops: CDR1 MNHEY, CDR2 SVGEGT. The CDR3 length is 13 residues. V lost 2 bases and J 4 bases, leaving 6 bases between the germline ends. The CDR3 spells CASSYDTYNEQFF. The CDR3 DNA sequence: TGTGCCAGCAGTTACGATACGTACAATGAGCAGTTCTTC.